This T cell receptor (beta chain) was sequenced during a study of regulatory T cells in long-lasting Graves disease. Study observations and caveats: The study found persistent patients shared more public clonotypes (roughly 3,000) than new patients (just over 950).

There are a few counts of this clonotype. Antigen unknown. Time point given: persistent/refractory GD, antithyroid drugs over 5 years with positive TRAb. PBMC RNA served as the TCR library source. American Thyroid Association guidelines defined Graves' disease diagnosis. The germline V gene has CDR1 SQVTM and CDR2 ANQGSEA. V gave up 1 base and J gave up 1 base; unmatched junction bases: 7. This CDR3 contains 16 residues. Relying on iRepertoire HTBI primers and Arm-PCR of CDR3 regions, the team built TCR beta libraries. Source study methods: The identification of 60 or so TRBV and some 14 TRBJ segments was made across samples. Using its own MiXCR run on the multiplex PCR reads, TCRdb lists one record per CDR3 protein. The authors' filters were not applied to this entry. Counted here are more than 350,000 distinct CDR3 sequences, around 20% occurring once; the ten biggest clones make up roughly an eighth.

The sequence was obtained from a female donor with Graves disease. This material consisted of peripheral blood mononuclear cells (PBMCs), taken when the disease was refractory, from a patient treated with antithyroid drugs. This chain links TRBV29-1 with TRBJ2-7; 10 nucleotides line up with TRBD1. CDR3 in DNA: TGCAGCGTTGAAGCCGATGGACAGGGGGGTTCCTACGAGCAGTACTTC. Amino acids: CSVEADGQGGSYEQYF.